This TCR beta chain stems from a study of siplizumab effects on memory and regulatory T cells (dated 2019 in TCRdb). Turning to the overall study: The study examined how the anti-CD2 antibody siplizumab affects alloreactive T-cell subsets in allogeneic mixed lymphocyte reactions built from human PBMCs.

The investigation overall reported the following: Because sequences at frequencies below about 10^-5 were poorly captured, only a minor fraction of alloreactive clones could be mapped back to unstimulated subsets. In reactions with siplizumab, an average of approximately 69% of mappable alloreactive CD4+ clones were Treg-derived, compared with around 28% in control reactions. The cumulative frequency of alloreactive sequences traceable to unstimulated CD4+ memory T cells was significantly reduced by siplizumab. Unstimulated naive T cells appeared to be more diverse than memory T cells, and naive cells seemed to make a substantial contribution to the alloresponse. Whether proliferating Tregs from siplizumab cultures were suppressive was not functionally confirmed. A naive or memory phenotype could not be assigned to roughly 80-97% of proliferating CD4+ or CD8+ clones.

Receptor amplification or capture employed the immunoSEQ multiplex PCR assay. Some 100,000 TCR templates per sample were assayed by the deep sequencing platform. Genomic DNA extracted from sorted T cells was used for TCRbeta CDR3 sequencing. Per the authors' processing: The R programming language was used for clonal analysis of TCRbeta CDR3 data. Comparing unstimulated samples against CFSE-low samples taken after the reaction was how alloreactive CD4+ and CD8+ clones were defined. Regulatory or non-regulatory origin of alloreactive CD4+ clones was assigned by matching sequences to the sorted unstimulated Treg and non-Treg repertoires. The table comes from immuneACCESS by way of TCRdb, which keeps in-frame sequences with V and J called. Part of the clones is missing from these tables; in studies checked, under half for an unresolved V gene and the rest for unknown reasons. V, J and clone size derive from that table, while D and trimming were established from the DNA sequence. This sample has about 110,000 clones in its table, and roughly 94% of those were observed once. 0.6% to 0.8% of the sample is taken by the ten largest.

On this clone itself: The antigen this receptor binds is unknown. One base away there is no much larger clone; base qualities are not given.

Sorted unstimulated T cells and proliferating T cells recovered from mixed lymphocyte reactions underwent TCRbeta CDR3 sequencing. Fresh whole blood from some ten HLA-typed healthy donors was used as the source from which PBMCs were isolated. Unstimulated CD4+ regulatory T cells were FACS-sorted to map the origin of alloreactive clones. CDR1 LNHNV and CDR2 YYDKDF are derived from the germline V gene (reference sequence). Between the V and J ends, shortened by 3 bases and 3 bases respectively, the junction contains 6 bases. The CDR3, from cysteine to phenylalanine, totals 12 residues. Only the CDR3 portion is preserved as DNA: 36 bases, with reading frame beginning at the first base.

Sequenced input: Tregs sorted from blood. The receptor chain draws on TRBV15 and TRBJ2-7; matching of 6 bases hints at TRBD1 as the D gene. The TCR originated in a human donor in good health. The DNA sequence reads TGTGCCACCAGCAGGGACAGCTACGAGCAGTACTTC. It codes for CATSRDSYEQYF. With all but the CDR3 taken from the reference TRBV15 and TRBJ2-7 genes, the full variable domain is: DAMVIQNPRYQVTQFGKPVTLSCSQTLNHNVMYWYQQKSSQAPKLLFHYYDKDFNNEADTPDNFQSRRPNTSFCFLDIRSPGLGDTAMYLCATSRDSYEQYFGPGTRLTVT.